Each of the 20 T cell receptor beta chains below was sequenced from the same sample in a study of blood T cell repertoires in COVID-19. Method: immunoSEQ multiplex PCR; TCRdb's copy keeps in-frame clones and lacks some. This table holds 250,000 to 350,000 clones, 90% found once. Sequenced material: PBMCs or T cells enriched from blood (not recorded which). All receptors derive from a woman aged 18-30 years with acute COVID-19.

V is TRBV4-2 and J is TRBJ2-5; possibly TRBD2 for D (6 bases). CDR1 LGHNA and CDR2 YNFKEQ come from the germline V gene. V gave up 0 bases and J gave up 5 bases, with 16 bases separating them. The CDR3 consists of 16 residues. The CDR3 bases are TGTGCCAGCAGCCAAGATCGGCCTAGCGAGGCGGAGACCCAGTACTTC. This gives the protein CASSQDRPSEAETQYF.

The rearrangement uses TRBV5-1 and TRBJ2-7, with D perhaps matching TRBD1 (5 bases). The CDR3 loop spans 13 amino acids. Germline V gene lookup returns CDR1 SGHRS and CDR2 YFSETQ. The ends were cut back, 4 bases at V and 3 bases at J, with 11 bases in the middle. The CDR3 loop is CASSQGVYYEQYF. Here the CDR3 DNA reads TGCGCCAGCAGCCAGGGTGTCTACTACGAGCAGTACTTC.

This clone is a singleton in its sample. The chain uses TRBV28 and TRBJ1-5; D ambiguous. Germline-derived CDR1 and CDR2 are MDHEN and SYDVKM. Trimming pared 3 bases from V and 5 bases from J, leaving 20 bases between. The CDR3 loop spans 17 amino acids. The CDR3 loop is CASSLAGKLPGDQPQHF. CDR3 DNA: TGTGCCAGCAGTTTGGCGGGGAAACTCCCCGGGGATCAGCCCCAGCATTTT.

The genes are TRBV6-5 and TRBJ2-5; 8 nucleotides agree with TRBD1. After removal of 6 bases from V and 5 bases from J, the junction contained 5 bases not matched to a gene. The germline V gene has CDR1 MNHEY and CDR2 SVGAGI. This CDR3 region has 13 residues. This chain's CDR3 is CASRAGGGETQYF. The CDR3 nucleotides read TGTGCCAGCAGAGCAGGGGGCGGTGAGACCCAGTACTTC.

The rearrangement uses TRBV9 and TRBJ2-1; 10 nucleotides align to TRBD2. Germline values: CDR1 SGDLS, CDR2 YYNGEE. Trimming removed 0 bases from V and 6 bases from J; junction bases left unmatched: 3. The CDR3 consists of 15 residues. The CDR3 DNA reads TGTGCCAGCAGCGTAGCTAGCGGGAGAGGCAATGAGCAGTTCTTC. It translates to CASSVASGRGNEQFF.

As concerns this clone: The same CDR3 arises from other DNA sequences in this sample as well. CDR3 sequence (DNA): TGTGCCAGCAGCCAAGGAGGGATGAACACTGAAGCTTTCTTT. Residues: CASSQGGMNTEAFF. This chain joins TRBV3-1 (or the pseudogene TRBV3-2) and TRBJ1-1, with no clear D. CDR1 is LGHDT, CDR2 YNNKEL, per germline (reference sequence). The CDR3 consists of 14 residues. V dropped 1 base and J dropped 0 bases, with 6 bases sitting between them.

The rearrangement uses TRBV9 and TRBJ2-1; 14 bases are shared with TRBD2. The CDR3 totals 19 residues. V dropped 8 bases and J dropped 0; count of bases not matched to a gene: 13. CDR1 SGDLS and CDR2 YYNGEE come from the germline V gene. The CDR3 DNA follows: TGTGCCAGTACTGGGGGTGGGACTAGCGGGGGAAGCTCCTACAATGAGCAGTTCTTC. It is translated as CASTGGGTSGGSSYNEQFF.

This clone came up a few times. The chain carries TRBV28 and TRBJ1-2; a weak D match, TRBD1 (6 bases). The CDR3 length is 12 residues. Trimming removed 3 bases at V and 8 bases at J, with 10 bases between. Looked up from germline, CDR1 is MDHEN and CDR2 is SYDVKM. The CDR3 here is CASSFQGRGYTF. In DNA form, the CDR3 reads TGTGCCAGCAGTTTCCAGGGGCGAGGCTACACCTTC.

This sequence joins TRBV10-3 and TRBJ1-6; D gene unclear. Germline-derived CDR1 and CDR2 are ENHRY and SYGVKD. The CDR3 sequence is 12 residues long. Trimming took 2 bases from V and 9 from J, leaving 5 bases between them. The CDR3 spells CAISEIGSPLHF. The CDR3 nucleotides read TGTGCCATCAGTGAGATCGGTTCACCCCTCCACTTT.

V is TRBV2 and J is TRBJ2-3, with D tentatively TRBD2 (5 bases). Germline values: CDR1 SNHLY, CDR2 FYNNEI. The CDR3 is made up of 13 amino acids. V lost 6 bases and J lost 6, with 13 bases in between. The CDR3 region is CASSAGPGDTQYF. The CDR3 bases are TGTGCCAGCAGCGCGGGCCCTGGGGATACGCAGTATTTT.

V gene TRBV18 combines with J gene TRBJ2-3; the match to TRBD2 covers 11 bases. The CDR3 consists of 18 residues. Per the germline V gene, CDR1 is KGHSH and CDR2 is LQKENI. V trimming: 4 bases; J trimming: 2 bases; junction bases outside the gene matches: 11. CDR3 residues: CASSQRIQLAGDTDTQYF. DNA of the CDR3: TGTGCCAGCTCACAGAGGATACAACTAGCGGGAGACACAGATACGCAGTATTTT.

The CDR3 sequence is CASSLFGGVDNQPQHF. CDR3 sequence (DNA): TGTGCCAGCAGTTTATTTGGGGGGGTGGACAATCAGCCCCAGCATTTT. The rearrangement joins TRBV28 to TRBJ1-5, with D tentatively TRBD1 (5 bases). Germline CDR1 and CDR2: MDHEN and SYDVKM. This CDR3 comprises 16 residues. V dropped 1 base and J dropped 3 bases, with 13 bases sitting between them. Variable domain in full (rest from reference TRBV28 and TRBJ1-5): DVKVTQSSRYLVKRTGEKVFLECVQDMDHENMFWYRQDPGLGLRLIYFSYDVKMKEKGDIPEGYSVSREKKERFSLILESASTNQTSMYLCASSLFGGVDNQPQHFGDGTRLSIL.

The V and J genes are TRBV7-9 and TRBJ1-4; 10 nucleotides match TRBD1. Germline V gene data show CDR1 as SEHNR and CDR2 as FQNEAQ (reference sequence). V shed 5 bases, J shed 3 bases, and the junction held 12 bases outside the gene matches. The CDR3 length is 18 residues. In DNA form, the CDR3 reads TGTGCCAGCAGCCACCCAGACAGGGGGCGAAAGGCTAATGAAAAACTGTTTTTT. Amino acids: CASSHPDRGRKANEKLFF.

This chain links TRBV11-2 with TRBJ2-3, with unresolved D. Trimming removed 1 base from V and 4 bases from J, with 9 bases in between. CDR1 is SGHAT and CDR2 is FQNNGV in the germline V gene. There are 14 residues in the CDR3. The CDR3 nucleotides read TGTGCCAGCAGCTTAGTGGGCAACGCAGATACGCAGTATTTT. Encoded protein: CASSLVGNADTQYF.

J is TRBJ2-5 and V is TRBV19; TRBD2 matches at 9 bases. Germline-derived CDR1 and CDR2 are LNHDA and SQIVND (reference sequence). V lost 4 bases to trimming and J lost 4 bases; unmatched junction nucleotides: 7. The CDR3 contains 15 residues. CDR3 amino acids: CASSSASGVRETQYF. The CDR3 region has the DNA TGTGCCAGTAGTAGTGCTAGCGGGGTCAGAGAGACCCAGTACTTC. Combining the CDR3 with reference TRBV19 and TRBJ2-5 gives the whole variable domain DGGITQSPKYLFRKEGQNVTLSCEQNLNHDAMYWYRQDPGQGLRLIYYSQIVNDFQKGDIAEGYSVSREKKESFPLTVTSAQKNPTAFYLCASSSASGVRETQYFGPGTRLLVL.

The genes are TRBV6-5 and TRBJ2-1; TRBD1 aligns across 8 bases. V dropped 0 bases and J dropped 6; count of bases not matched to a gene: 1. CDR1 is MNHEY, CDR2 SVGAGI, per germline. The CDR3 contains 14 residues. CDR3 DNA: TGTGCCAGCAGTTACTCGGACAGGGCCAATGAGCAGTTCTTC. It codes for CASSYSDRANEQFF.

This clone has a single count. The chain is built from TRBV4-1 and TRBJ1-1, with a weak D call TRBD1 (5 bases). This CDR3 region has 15 residues. Germline V gene data show CDR1 as MGHRA and CDR2 as YSYEKL. With 5 bases removed from V and 4 bases from J, the gap between germline ends came to 17 bases. The CDR3 coding sequence is TGCGCCAGCAGCTCCCCAGGGCAAGTAGGCACTGAAGCTTTCTTT. It translates to CASSSPGQVGTEAFF.

The chain joins TRBV18 to TRBJ2-7; 14 bases align to TRBD2. Germline assignment: CDR1 KGHSH and CDR2 LQKENI. CDR3 size: 15 residues. V dropped 2 bases and J dropped 4; count of bases not matched to a gene: 1. The CDR3 loop reads CASSPGTSGRYEQYF. DNA of the CDR3: TGTGCCAGCTCACCAGGGACTAGCGGGAGATACGAGCAGTACTTC.

The V gene is TRBV29-1, the J gene TRBJ1-3; 7 nucleotides agree with TRBD1. J was trimmed by 9 bases and V by 7 bases; bases with no gene match: 6. Germline V gene lookup returns CDR1 SQVTM and CDR2 ANQGSEA. The CDR3 runs 11 residues. The CDR3 loop is CSARQGGTIYF. For the CDR3, the DNA is TGCAGCGCCAGACAGGGCGGCACCATATATTTT.

V usage is TRBV28 and J usage is TRBJ1-6; D is unclear. V lost 10 bases, J lost 9 bases, and 16 bases lay in between. The germline V gene encodes CDR1 MDHEN and CDR2 SYDVKM. The CDR3 spans 13 residues. The CDR3 protein is CATRGHPSSPLHF. DNA for the CDR3: TGTGCCACACGAGGCCATCCATCTTCACCCCTCCACTTT.